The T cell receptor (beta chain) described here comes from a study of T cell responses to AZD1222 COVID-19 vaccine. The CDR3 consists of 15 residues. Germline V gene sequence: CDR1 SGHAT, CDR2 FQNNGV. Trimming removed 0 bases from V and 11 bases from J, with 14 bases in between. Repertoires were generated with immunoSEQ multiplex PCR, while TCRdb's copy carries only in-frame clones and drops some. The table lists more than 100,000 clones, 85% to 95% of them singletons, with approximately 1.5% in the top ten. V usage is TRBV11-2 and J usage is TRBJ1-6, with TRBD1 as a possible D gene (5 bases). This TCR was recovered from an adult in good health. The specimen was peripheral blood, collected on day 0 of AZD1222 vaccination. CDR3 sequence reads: CASSLDQGMSTPLHF. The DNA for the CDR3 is TGTGCCAGCAGCTTAGATCAGGGTATGAGCACACCCCTCCACTTT.